A selection of T cell receptor beta chains follows, all from one sample in a study of blood T cell repertoires in COVID-19. TCRdb keeps only in-frame clones here, not all; method: immunoSEQ multiplex PCR. The table includes about 310,000 clones, 85% to 90% detected once. Specimen: peripheral blood. The source of these receptors is a woman in her thirties or forties with COVID-19, enrolled during active disease. Both conserved end residues are part of each CDR3. The order of the fields is CDR3 length, D gene, V gene, clone size, J gene, CDR3 protein, CDR3 DNA. The D gene is left open where the match is weak. Size tells how often a clone was seen (once, few, many) or the class of an expanded clone, and some rows leave it out.

18	TRBD2	TRBV10-3	-	TRBJ2-7	CAISELIRGTSGSYEQYF	TGTGCCATCAGTGAGCTCATACGCGGGACTAGCGGCTCCTACGAGCAGTACTTC
13	TRBD2	TRBV20-1	-	TRBJ2-7	CSASSLAGGEQYF	TGCAGTGCTAGTAGTCTAGCGGGAGGCGAGCAGTACTTC
12	-	TRBV28	-	TRBJ1-1	CASSVENTEAFF	TGTGCCAGCAGTGTAGAGAACACTGAAGCTTTCTTT
17	TRBD2	TRBV7-6	-	TRBJ2-5	CASSLARTSGGQETQYF	TGTGCCAGCAGCTTAGCTCGGACTAGCGGAGGGCAAGAGACCCAGTACTTC
15	-	TRBV3-1/TRBV3-2	-	TRBJ2-2	CASSRDSRPSGELFF	TGTGCCAGCAGCCGCGATTCTAGACCGTCCGGGGAGCTGTTTTTT
19	TRBD2	TRBV4-2	-	TRBJ2-1	CASSQVPGLAGAFYNEQFF	TGTGCCAGCAGCCAAGTCCCGGGACTAGCGGGGGCCTTCTACAATGAGCAGTTCTTC
15	-	TRBV7-2	few	TRBJ1-2	CASSTPGASNYGYTF	TGTGCCAGCAGCACCCCAGGGGCCAGTAACTATGGCTACACCTTC
10	-	TRBV12-3/TRBV12-4	-	TRBJ2-3	CALEADTQYF	TGTGCCCTAGAGGCAGATACGCAGTATTTT
16	TRBD2	TRBV3-1/TRBV3-2	-	TRBJ2-5	CASSQREATRRETQYF	TGTGCCAGCAGCCAACGGGAGGCCACCCGGCGGGAGACCCAGTACTTC
13	-	TRBV19	-	TRBJ1-2	CASSTPSNYGYTF	TGTGCCAGTAGTACTCCTTCTAACTATGGCTACACCTTC
13	TRBD1	TRBV12-3/TRBV12-4	-	TRBJ1-1	CASSRQGSTEAFF	TGTGCCAGCAGCCGACAGGGAAGTACTGAAGCTTTCTTT
15	TRBD1	TRBV2	few	TRBJ1-6	CASMRDRGDNSPLHF	TGTGCCAGCATGAGGGACAGGGGGGATAATTCACCCCTCCACTTT
10	-	TRBV28	-	TRBJ1-1	CASIKLEAFF	TGTGCCAGCATAAAGCTTGAAGCTTTCTTT
13	TRBD2	TRBV12-3/TRBV12-4	-	TRBJ2-1	CASSLSTSGEQFF	TGTGCCAGCAGTTTAAGCACTAGCGGTGAGCAGTTCTTC
14	TRBD1	TRBV5-1	-	TRBJ1-2	CASSSSTGDYGYTF	TGCGCCAGCAGCTCCTCGACAGGGGACTATGGCTACACCTTC
12	-	TRBV25-1	-	TRBJ1-1	CASSEYRAEAFF	TGTGCCAGCAGTGAATATCGGGCTGAAGCTTTCTTT
16	-	TRBV5-1	-	TRBJ1-3	CASSLELLSSRNTIYF	TGCGCCAGCAGCTTGGAACTGTTGAGCTCAAGAAACACCATATATTTT
15	TRBD1	TRBV24-1	-	TRBJ2-7	CATSDPGTGGYEQYF	TGTGCCACCAGTGATCCGGGGACAGGGGGCTACGAGCAGTACTTC
14	-	TRBV3-1/TRBV3-2	-	TRBJ1-2	CASSQGQGFDGYTF	TGTGCCAGCAGCCAAGGGCAGGGCTTCGATGGCTACACCTTC
15	TRBD1	TRBV28	-	TRBJ2-1	CASLSGTGGENEQFF	TGTGCCAGCTTATCCGGGACAGGGGGTGAGAATGAGCAGTTCTTC
13	-	TRBV29-1	few	TRBJ1-6	CSVRGTSNSPLHF	TGCAGCGTCAGAGGGACATCTAATTCACCCCTCCACTTT
15	TRBD1	TRBV5-4	-	TRBJ2-1	CASSLGDRGRNEQFF	TGTGCCAGCAGCTTGGGGGACAGGGGGAGGAATGAGCAGTTCTTC
14	TRBD1	TRBV15	-	TRBJ2-7	CATSRGQGSYEQYF	TGTGCCACCAGCAGGGGACAGGGGAGCTACGAGCAGTACTTC
16	TRBD1	TRBV27	-	TRBJ1-5	CASSRIATGKSQPQHF	TGTGCCAGCAGTCGTATCGCGACAGGGAAAAGCCAGCCCCAGCATTTT
16	-	TRBV16	-	TRBJ1-2	CASSQLTTSLGHGYTF	TGTGCCAGCAGCCAGTTAACGACATCTTTGGGTCACGGCTACACCTTC
13	-	TRBV2	-	TRBJ1-2	CARGGLRDYGYTF	TGTGCCAGGGGGGGGCTAAGGGACTATGGCTACACCTTC
13	-	TRBV28	-	TRBJ1-2	CASRYAGSYGYTF	TGTGCCAGCAGATATGCGGGTAGCTATGGCTACACCTTC
13	-	TRBV19	once	TRBJ1-1	CASSINSQGGAFF	TGTGCCAGTAGTATAAACAGCCAAGGTGGAGCTTTCTTT
16	-	TRBV9	-	TRBJ2-2	CASSVEASIYTGELFF	TGTGCCAGCAGCGTAGAGGCTAGCATTTACACCGGGGAGCTGTTTTTT
15	TRBD1	TRBV5-1	once	TRBJ1-5	CASSLGTGGAQPQHF	TGCGCCAGCAGCTTGGGCACAGGGGGCGCTCAGCCCCAGCATTTT
16	-	TRBV7-9	-	TRBJ2-7	CASSPPKAGANYEQYF	TGTGCCAGCAGCCCTCCCAAGGCGGGTGCGAACTACGAGCAGTACTTC
14	-	TRBV6-4	few	TRBJ2-7	CASSDPCRDHEQYF	TGTGCCAGCAGTGACCCCTGCAGGGATCACGAGCAGTACTTC
18	-	TRBV18	-	TRBJ1-1	CASSLIAVGVTGNTEAFF	TGTGCCAGCTCACTTATCGCGGTTGGTGTAACAGGGAACACTGAAGCTTTCTTT
14	-	TRBV19	-	TRBJ2-1	CASSALSSYNEQFF	TGTGCCAGTAGTGCGTTGAGCTCCTACAATGAGCAGTTCTTC
16	TRBD2	TRBV28	-	TRBJ2-3	CASSPAGREGTDTQYF	TGTGCCAGCAGTCCCGCGGGGCGGGAGGGCACAGATACGCAGTATTTT
14	-	TRBV2	few	TRBJ1-1	CASSGDTQNTEAFF	TGTGCCAGCAGTGGGGACACTCAGAACACTGAAGCTTTCTTT
14	-	TRBV27	-	TRBJ1-4	CASSLRGDIEKLFF	TGTGCCAGCAGTTTAAGAGGGGACATAGAAAAACTGTTTTTT
18	-	TRBV6-1	-	TRBJ2-7	CASSGQWLTVGNLGEQYF	TGTGCCAGCAGTGGACAGTGGCTGACAGTTGGTAACCTCGGGGAGCAGTACTTC
15	-	TRBV7-2	-	TRBJ2-1	CASSPSAVVYNEQFF	TGTGCCAGCAGCCCGTCAGCGGTCGTATACAATGAGCAGTTCTTC
14	-	TRBV6-6	-	TRBJ1-4	CASRDFGPNEKLFF	TGTGCCAGCCGGGATTTTGGGCCTAATGAAAAACTGTTTTTT
13	TRBD1	TRBV30	-	TRBJ1-5	CAGGGTGNQPQHF	TGTGCCGGGGGAGGGACAGGCAATCAGCCCCAGCATTTT
14	TRBD1	TRBV7-6	once	TRBJ2-5	CASSDNRGQETQYF	TGTGCCAGCAGCGATAACAGGGGCCAAGAGACCCAGTACTTC
15	-	TRBV19	-	TRBJ1-4	CASGQTPATNEKLFF	TGTGCCAGTGGCCAGACACCTGCAACTAATGAAAAACTGTTTTTT
18	TRBD1	TRBV3-1/TRBV3-2	-	TRBJ1-5	CASSQPELGTDSNQPQHF	TGTGCCAGCAGCCAACCGGAGCTCGGGACAGATAGCAATCAGCCCCAGCATTTT
14	-	TRBV30	few	TRBJ1-1	CAWSVMLLNTEAFF	TGTGCCTGGAGTGTAATGCTACTGAACACTGAAGCTTTCTTT
17	TRBD2	TRBV7-9	once	TRBJ2-3	CASSPWTSGRMTDTQYF	TGTGCCAGCAGCCCTTGGACTAGCGGGAGAATGACAGATACGCAGTATTTT